The 11 T cell receptor beta chains presented below share a single source sample, sequenced in a study of cytomegalovirus exposure and HLA in healthy donors. PCR employed 60 Vbeta and 13 Jbeta primers. Assay used: immunoSEQ multiplex PCR; TCRdb lists only in-frame clones, some missing. The sample lists about 94,000 clones; 6% to 9% were seen once. The sample consisted of PBMCs. Receptors originate from a man in his fifties or sixties in good health and CMV-seronegative.

This clone was found a few times. The chain couples TRBV9 to TRBJ1-3, with TRBD1 identical over 7 bases. Trimming at V came to 2 bases and at J to 1 base, leaving 6 bases not matched to a gene. Germline V gene sequence: CDR1 SGDLS, CDR2 YYNGEE. CDR3 length equals 16 residues. CDR3 in amino acids: CASSVTGTASGNTIYF. The DNA of the CDR3 is TGTGCCAGCAGCGTTACCGGGACAGCTTCTGGAAACACCATATATTTT.

The V and J genes are TRBV29-1 and TRBJ2-1, with a weak D call TRBD1 (6 bases). Germline lookup yields CDR1 SQVTM and CDR2 ANQGSEA. V lost 6 bases and J 1 base, leaving 7 bases between the germline ends. This CDR3 region has 12 residues. The CDR3 DNA follows: TGCAGCGTCCAGGGGTCCTACAATGAGCAGTTCTTC. As protein: CSVQGSYNEQFF.

The rearrangement joins TRBV4-1 to TRBJ1-1; no reliable D call. The CDR3 spans 15 residues. Trimming stripped 0 bases from V and 5 bases from J, with 13 bases between. Germline CDR1 and CDR2: MGHRA and YSYEKL. The CDR3 sequence: CASSQDREARTEAFF. The CDR3 bases are TGCGCCAGCAGCCAAGATAGGGAGGCAAGGACTGAAGCTTTCTTT.

A few counts support this clone. The chain uses TRBV7-9 and TRBJ1-5; a weak D match, TRBD1 (6 bases). Germline lookup yields CDR1 SEHNR and CDR2 FQNEAQ (reference sequence). The V end was cut by 5 bases, the J end by 7 bases, with 21 bases between. The CDR3 length is 16 residues. CDR3 loop: CASSPLGKGVRQPQHF. DNA for the CDR3: TGTGCCAGCAGCCCCCTCGGTAAGGGGGTTCGGCAGCCCCAGCATTTT.

Only a few counts were recorded for this clone. V and J are TRBV10-3 and TRBJ1-3; D gene uncertain. This CDR3 comprises 13 residues. From germline, CDR1 is ENHRY and CDR2 SYGVKD. V dropped 0 bases and J dropped 10 bases, with 10 bases sitting between them. The CDR3 reads CAISESEGLTIYF. The DNA of the CDR3 is TGTGCCATCAGTGAGTCGGAGGGCTTAACCATATATTTT.

This clone was counted between two and nine times. This chain joins TRBV5-1 and TRBJ1-2, with a possible D match to TRBD1 (5 bases). The CDR3 is 14 residues long. The germline V gene has CDR1 SGHRS and CDR2 YFSETQ. The V end lost 2 bases, the J end lost 0 bases, and 8 bases lay between the germline ends. CDR3 sequence: CASSFSTANYGYTF. In DNA form, the CDR3 reads TGCGCCAGCAGCTTCTCGACAGCTAACTATGGCTACACCTTC.

This clone was seen more than once but under ten times. The rearrangement joins TRBV7-9 to TRBJ1-3; D is perhaps TRBD1 (5 bases). V was shortened by 2 bases and J by 7 bases, with 12 bases between the two germline ends. CDR1 and CDR2 (germline): SEHNR, FQNEAQ (reference sequence). CDR3 length equals 14 residues. CDR3 nucleotides: TGTGCCAGCAGCTTAAATGTGGAGGGGAACACCATATATTTT. Amino acids: CASSLNVEGNTIYF.

The chain couples TRBV5-1 to TRBJ2-3, with D perhaps matching TRBD1 (5 bases). This CDR3 spans 15 amino acids. Germline loops: CDR1 SGHRS, CDR2 YFSETQ. The V gene lost 4 bases and the J gene lost 1 base, with 13 bases spanning the gap. This chain's CDR3 is CASSPRTSGTDTQYF. Here the CDR3 DNA reads TGCGCCAGCAGCCCCCGGACAAGCGGCACAGATACGCAGTATTTT.

This clone has just a few counts. This chain joins TRBV28 and TRBJ1-2, with no clear D. This CDR3 comprises 13 residues. Looked up from germline, CDR1 is MDHEN and CDR2 is SYDVKM. V was shortened by 3 bases and J by 8 bases, with 13 bases between the two germline ends. DNA for the CDR3: TGTGCCAGCAGTTTGGGCCCGGCGAGAGGCTACACCTTC. This codes for CASSLGPARGYTF.

V gene TRBV29-1 combines with J gene TRBJ2-1; 8 nucleotides agree with TRBD2. CDR1 is SQVTM and CDR2 is ANQGSEA in the germline V gene. Trimming at V came to 1 base and at J to 2 bases, leaving 4 bases not matched to a gene. The length of the CDR3 is 15 residues. CDR3 loop: CSVEAGAGAYNEQFF. In nucleotides, the CDR3 is TGCAGCGTTGAAGCGGGAGCGGGGGCCTACAATGAGCAGTTCTTC.

CDR3 in DNA: TGCGCCAGCAGCCGAGATCCCAACGCCTATGGCTACACCTTC. Translated: CASSRDPNAYGYTF. The J gene is TRBJ1-2, the V gene TRBV5-1; D is unclear. Germline CDR1 SGHRS, CDR2 YFSETQ. CDR3 length: 14 residues. The V and J ends lost 4 bases and 4 bases respectively, with 14 bases between them.